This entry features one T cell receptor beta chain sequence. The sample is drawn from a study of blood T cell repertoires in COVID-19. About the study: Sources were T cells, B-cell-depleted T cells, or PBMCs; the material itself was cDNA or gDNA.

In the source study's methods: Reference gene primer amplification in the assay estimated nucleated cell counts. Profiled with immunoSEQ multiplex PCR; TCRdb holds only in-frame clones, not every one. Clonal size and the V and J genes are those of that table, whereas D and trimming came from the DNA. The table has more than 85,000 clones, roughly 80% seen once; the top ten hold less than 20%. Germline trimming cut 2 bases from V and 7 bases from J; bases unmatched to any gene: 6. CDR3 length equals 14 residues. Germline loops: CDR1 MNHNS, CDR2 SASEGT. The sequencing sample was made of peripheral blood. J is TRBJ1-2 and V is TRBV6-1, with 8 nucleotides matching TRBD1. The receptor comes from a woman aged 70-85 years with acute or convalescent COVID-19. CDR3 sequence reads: CASSELVTGVGYTF. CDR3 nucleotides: TGTGCCAGCAGTGAACTGGTGACAGGGGTTGGCTACACCTTC.